Following are 15 T cell receptor beta chains from one sample sequenced in a study of blood T cell repertoires in COVID-19. Generated by immunoSEQ multiplex PCR, the TCRdb table keeps only in-frame clones and is missing some. The sample includes tens of thousands of clones, around 81% seen only once; the top ten take 28%. The sample taken for sequencing was peripheral blood. Receptors originate from a human donor in a cohort sampled during active COVID-19.

The DNA for the CDR3 is TGTGCCAGCAGCGGGACAGACTATGGCTACACCTTC. Residues: CASSGTDYGYTF. J is TRBJ1-2 and V is TRBV5-4, with 7 bases lining up with TRBD1. The CDR3 is 12 amino acids. The V segment lost 4 bases and the J segment 3 bases; nucleotides outside the gene matches: 0. Germline assignment: CDR1 SGHNT and CDR2 YYREEE (reference sequence).

The chain employs TRBV19 and TRBJ2-1, with D maybe TRBD2 (7 bases). Germline V lookup: CDR1 LNHDA, CDR2 SQIVND (reference sequence). There are 15 residues in the CDR3. With 6 bases removed from V and 6 bases from J, the gap between germline ends came to 18 bases. The CDR3 DNA sequence: TGTGCCAGTAGGCCTCGGGGGGCACTCTCCAATGAGCAGTTCTTC. Protein sequence: CASRPRGALSNEQFF.

V is TRBV5-4 and J is TRBJ2-3, with 10 bases fitting TRBD2. Germline CDR1 is SGHNT and CDR2 is YYREEE (reference sequence). The CDR3 covers 16 residues. Losses at the gene ends were 4 bases for V and 0 bases for J; bases not matched to a gene: 5. The CDR3 here is CASSVRTSGSTDTQYF. CDR3 sequence (DNA): TGTGCCAGCAGCGTTCGGACTAGCGGTAGCACAGATACGCAGTATTTT.

The V gene is TRBV27, the J gene TRBJ2-7, with a possible D match to TRBD1 (6 bases). This CDR3 contains 15 residues. CDR1 and CDR2 (germline): MNHEY, SMNVEV (reference sequence). V lost 4 bases and J lost 3, with 16 bases in between. CDR3 sequence: CASSSSTGVFYEQYF. The CDR3 DNA follows: TGTGCCAGCAGTTCGTCGACAGGCGTCTTCTACGAGCAGTACTTC.

This chain uses TRBV6-5 with TRBJ1-2; no clear D. The germline V gene has CDR1 MNHEY and CDR2 SVGAGI. V dropped 6 bases and J dropped 3 bases, with 17 bases sitting between them. This CDR3 has 15 residues. Written as DNA, the CDR3 is TGTGCCAGCAGGTCCGAGGGCGAGGCGTACTATGGCTACACCTTC. It translates to CASRSEGEAYYGYTF.

This chain uses TRBV12-3 or TRBV12-4 with TRBJ2-1, with D possibly matching TRBD2 (6 bases). V was cut by 4 bases and J by 7 bases, with 11 bases left in between. CDR3 length: 13 amino acids. The CDR3: CASSSVSGNEQFF. For the CDR3, the DNA is TGTGCCAGCAGTTCCGTTAGCGGAAATGAGCAGTTCTTC.

CDR3 loop: CASSQEQGGIQYF. The CDR3 DNA sequence: TGCGCCAGCAGCCAAGAGCAGGGGGGCATTCAGTACTTC. The chain joins TRBV4-1 to TRBJ2-4, with D possibly TRBD1 on 7 matching bases. CDR1 is MGHRA, CDR2 YSYEKL, per germline. The CDR3 is made up of 13 amino acids. V lost 0 bases and J 9 bases, leaving 9 bases between the germline ends.

This clone was detected a few times. The chain joins TRBV6-2 or TRBV6-3 to TRBJ2-7, with a weak D call TRBD2 (6 bases). The CDR3 covers 19 residues. V lost 2 bases, J lost 1 base, and 24 bases lay in between. Germline V lookup: CDR1 MNHEY, CDR2 SVGEGT. This CDR3 is CASSYEGRLVATESYEQYF. CDR3 sequence (DNA): TGTGCCAGCAGTTACGAGGGACGACTAGTAGCGACGGAATCCTACGAGCAGTACTTC.

This rearrangement joins TRBV11-2 to TRBJ2-7; D possibly corresponds to TRBD2 (6 bases). Trimming took off 1 base at V and 3 bases at J, with 13 bases between the two ends. Germline V lookup: CDR1 SGHAT, CDR2 FQNNGV. This CDR3 comprises 15 residues. CDR3 region: CASSLAGASVYEQYF. DNA for the CDR3: TGTGCCAGCAGCTTAGCCGGGGCTAGCGTCTACGAGCAGTACTTC.

V gene TRBV27 combines with J gene TRBJ1-2, with D possibly matching TRBD1 (6 bases). Germline CDR1 MNHEY, CDR2 SMNVEV (reference sequence). V was shortened by 6 bases and J by 5 bases, with 25 bases between the two germline ends. This CDR3 is built from 17 residues. The CDR3 DNA reads as TGTGCCAGCAGCCAAGGGGGTTTACAGGGTGCCCTGTATGGCTACACCTTC. Amino acid sequence: CASSQGGLQGALYGYTF.

The V call is TRBV6-2 or TRBV6-3, the J call TRBJ1-6; 11 nucleotides line up with TRBD1. The CDR3 consists of 15 residues. Trimming took 5 bases from V and 7 from J; bases not matched to a gene: 4. Germline-derived CDR1 and CDR2 are MNHEY and SVGEGT. This CDR3 reads CASSLRDRGNSPLHF. The CDR3 bases are TGTGCCAGCAGTCTTCGGGACAGGGGGAATTCACCCCTCCACTTT.

This clone appeared once. The chain has TRBV7-8 and TRBJ1-5; D is ambiguous. CDR1 and CDR2 (germline): SGHVS, FQNEAQ. This CDR3 is built from 12 residues. DNA of the CDR3: TGTAGTTCTGGCAGGATCAATCAGCCCCAGCATTTT. Its protein is CSSGRINQPQHF.

The chain uses TRBV3-1 (or the pseudogene TRBV3-2) and TRBJ2-7; 7 nucleotides agree with TRBD1. The germline CDR1 and CDR2 sequences are LGHDT and YNNKEL (reference sequence). The V and J ends lost 4 bases and 0 bases, in that order; junction bases with no gene match: 12. This CDR3 has 17 residues. CDR3 nucleotide sequence: TGTGCCAGCAGCCCTTACTCAGGGGGAACCTTCTCCTACGAGCAGTACTTC. Protein: CASSPYSGGTFSYEQYF.

The chain carries TRBV5-4 and TRBJ2-1; 13 nucleotides agree with TRBD2. The V segment lost 4 bases and the J segment 4 bases; nucleotides outside the gene matches: 2. CDR1 is SGHNT and CDR2 is YYREEE in the germline V gene (reference sequence). The CDR3 covers 15 residues. As DNA, the CDR3 is TGTGCCAGCAGCCAGGGACTAGCGGGGTACAATGAGCAGTTCTTC. It translates to CASSQGLAGYNEQFF.

The V and J genes are TRBV5-6 and TRBJ1-1, with D unresolved. The germline gives CDR1 SGHDT, CDR2 YYEEEE. The ends were cut back, 2 bases at V and 8 bases at J, with 13 bases in the middle. There are 13 residues in the CDR3. DNA of the CDR3: TGTGCCAGCAGCTTTATTTACGGAGGAGAAGCTTTCTTT. Encoded protein: CASSFIYGGEAFF.